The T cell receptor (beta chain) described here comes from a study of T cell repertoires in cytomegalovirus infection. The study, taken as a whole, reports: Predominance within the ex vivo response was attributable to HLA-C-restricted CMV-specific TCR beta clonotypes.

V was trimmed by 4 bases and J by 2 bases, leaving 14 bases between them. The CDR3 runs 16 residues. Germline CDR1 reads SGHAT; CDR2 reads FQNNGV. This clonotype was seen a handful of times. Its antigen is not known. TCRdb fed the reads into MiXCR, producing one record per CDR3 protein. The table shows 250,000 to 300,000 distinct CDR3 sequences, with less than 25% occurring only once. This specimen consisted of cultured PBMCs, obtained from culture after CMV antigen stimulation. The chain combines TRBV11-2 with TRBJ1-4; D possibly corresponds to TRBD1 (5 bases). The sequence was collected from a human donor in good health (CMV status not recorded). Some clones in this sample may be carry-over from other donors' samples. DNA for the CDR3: TGTGCCAGCAGCTCAACGTTGTGGGGCACTAATGAAAAACTGTTTTTT. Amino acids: CASSSTLWGTNEKLFF.